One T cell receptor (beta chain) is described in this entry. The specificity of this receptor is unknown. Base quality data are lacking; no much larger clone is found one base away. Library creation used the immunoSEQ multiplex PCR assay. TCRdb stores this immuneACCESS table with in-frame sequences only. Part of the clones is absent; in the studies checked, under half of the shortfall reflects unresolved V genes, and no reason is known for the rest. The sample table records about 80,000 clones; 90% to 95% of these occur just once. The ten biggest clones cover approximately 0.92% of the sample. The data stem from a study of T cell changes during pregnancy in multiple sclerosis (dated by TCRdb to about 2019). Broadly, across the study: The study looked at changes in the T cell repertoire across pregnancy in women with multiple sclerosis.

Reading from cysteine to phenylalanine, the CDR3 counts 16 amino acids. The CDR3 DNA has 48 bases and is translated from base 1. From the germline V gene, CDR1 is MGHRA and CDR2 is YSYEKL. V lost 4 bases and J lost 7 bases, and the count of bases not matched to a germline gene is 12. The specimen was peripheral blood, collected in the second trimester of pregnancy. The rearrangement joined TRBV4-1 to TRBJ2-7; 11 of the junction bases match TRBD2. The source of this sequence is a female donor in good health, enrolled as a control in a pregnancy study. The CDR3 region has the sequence CASSRLTSGTFGEQYF. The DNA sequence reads TGCGCCAGCAGCCGGTTGACTAGCGGGACCTTCGGGGAGCAGTACTTC.